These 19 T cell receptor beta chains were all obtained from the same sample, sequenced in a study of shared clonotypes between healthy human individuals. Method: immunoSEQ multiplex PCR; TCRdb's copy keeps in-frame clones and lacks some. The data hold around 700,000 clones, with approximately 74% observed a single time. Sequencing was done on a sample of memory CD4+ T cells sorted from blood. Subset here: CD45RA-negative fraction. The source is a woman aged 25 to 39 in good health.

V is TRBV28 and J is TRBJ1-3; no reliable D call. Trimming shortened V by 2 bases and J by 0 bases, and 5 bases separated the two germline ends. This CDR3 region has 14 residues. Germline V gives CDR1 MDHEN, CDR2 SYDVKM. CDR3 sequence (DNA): TGTGCCAGCAGTTTAGGGGTCTCTGGAAACACCATATATTTT. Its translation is CASSLGVSGNTIYF.

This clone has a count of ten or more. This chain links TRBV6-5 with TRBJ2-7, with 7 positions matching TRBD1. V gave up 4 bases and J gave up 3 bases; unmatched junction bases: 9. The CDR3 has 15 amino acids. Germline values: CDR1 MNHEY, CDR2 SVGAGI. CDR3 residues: CASSSTGTEDYEQYF. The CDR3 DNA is TGTGCCAGCAGTTCCACCGGGACAGAGGACTACGAGCAGTACTTC.

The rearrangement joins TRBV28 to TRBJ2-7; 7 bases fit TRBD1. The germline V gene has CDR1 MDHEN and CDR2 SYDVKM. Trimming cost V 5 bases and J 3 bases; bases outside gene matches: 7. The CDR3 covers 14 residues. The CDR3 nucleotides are TGTGCCAGCAGTCCAGGGGACAGATACTACGAGCAGTACTTC. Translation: CASSPGDRYYEQYF.

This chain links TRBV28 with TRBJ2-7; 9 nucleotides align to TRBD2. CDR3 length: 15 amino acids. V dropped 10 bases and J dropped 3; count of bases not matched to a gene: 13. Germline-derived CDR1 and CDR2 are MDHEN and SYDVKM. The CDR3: CATLEGTSLGYEQYF. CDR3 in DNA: TGTGCCACCTTAGAAGGGACTAGCCTTGGCTACGAGCAGTACTTC.

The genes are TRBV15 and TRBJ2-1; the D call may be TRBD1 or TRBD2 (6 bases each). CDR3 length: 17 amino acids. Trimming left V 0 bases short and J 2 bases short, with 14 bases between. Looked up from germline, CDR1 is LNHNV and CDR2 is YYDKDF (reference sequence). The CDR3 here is CATSRDVGGFAYNEQFF. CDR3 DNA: TGTGCCACCAGCAGAGATGTGGGGGGCTTTGCCTACAATGAGCAGTTCTTC. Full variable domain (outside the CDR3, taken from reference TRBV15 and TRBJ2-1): DAMVIQNPRYQVTQFGKPVTLSCSQTLNHNVMYWYQQKSSQAPKLLFHYYDKDFNNEADTPDNFQSRRPNTSFCFLDIRSPGLGDTAMYLCATSRDVGGFAYNEQFFGPGTRLTVL.

The CDR3 sequence is CASSIGGGTGRHQPQHF. The CDR3 region has the DNA TGTGCCAGTAGTATCGGGGGTGGGACAGGGCGTCATCAGCCCCAGCATTTT. The rearrangement uses TRBV19 and TRBJ1-5; 9 bases match TRBD1. CDR1 is LNHDA, CDR2 SQIVND, per germline (reference sequence). V lost 3 bases to trimming and J lost 5 bases; unmatched junction nucleotides: 11. This CDR3 comprises 17 residues.

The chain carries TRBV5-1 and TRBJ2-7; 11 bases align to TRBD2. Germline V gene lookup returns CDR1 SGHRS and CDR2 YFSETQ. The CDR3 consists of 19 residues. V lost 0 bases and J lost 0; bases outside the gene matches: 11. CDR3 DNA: TGCGCCAGCAGCTTGGGGGACAGACCCGGACTAGCGGGCTCCTACGAGCAGTACTTC. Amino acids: CASSLGDRPGLAGSYEQYF.

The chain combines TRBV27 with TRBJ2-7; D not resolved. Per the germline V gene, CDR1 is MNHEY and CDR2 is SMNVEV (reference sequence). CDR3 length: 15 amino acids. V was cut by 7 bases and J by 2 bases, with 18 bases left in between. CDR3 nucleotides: TGTGCCAGCATTCCGGGCCCCTCGTGGACCTACGAGCAGTACTTC. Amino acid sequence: CASIPGPSWTYEQYF.

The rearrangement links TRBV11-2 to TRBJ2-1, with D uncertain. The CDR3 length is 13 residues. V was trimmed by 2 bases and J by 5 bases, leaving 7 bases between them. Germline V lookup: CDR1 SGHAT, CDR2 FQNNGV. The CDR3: CASSLLQHNEQFF. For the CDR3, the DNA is TGTGCCAGCAGCTTATTACAGCACAATGAGCAGTTCTTC.

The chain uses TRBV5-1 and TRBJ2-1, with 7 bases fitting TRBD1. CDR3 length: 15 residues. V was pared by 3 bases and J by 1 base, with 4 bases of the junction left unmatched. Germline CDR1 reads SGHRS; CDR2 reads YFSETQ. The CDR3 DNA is TGCGCCAGCAGCTCTCACAGGGGATCCTACAATGAGCAGTTCTTC. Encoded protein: CASSSHRGSYNEQFF.

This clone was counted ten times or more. The chain's CDR3 is CASRVQRDSYEQYF. For the CDR3, the DNA is TGTGCCAGCAGAGTTCAGCGGGACTCCTACGAGCAGTACTTC. The chain uses TRBV7-2 and TRBJ2-7, with 7 bases lining up with TRBD2. This CDR3 is 14 amino acids long. V lost 6 bases, J lost 0 bases, and 5 bases stayed unmatched. Germline V gene lookup returns CDR1 SGHTA and CDR2 FQGNSA.

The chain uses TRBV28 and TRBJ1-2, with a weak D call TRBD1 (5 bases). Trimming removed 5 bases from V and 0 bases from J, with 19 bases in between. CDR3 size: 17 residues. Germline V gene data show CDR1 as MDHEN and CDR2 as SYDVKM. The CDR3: CASSLRGRRRANYGYTF. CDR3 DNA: TGTGCCAGCAGTCTTCGGGGCAGGCGGAGAGCTAACTATGGCTACACCTTC.

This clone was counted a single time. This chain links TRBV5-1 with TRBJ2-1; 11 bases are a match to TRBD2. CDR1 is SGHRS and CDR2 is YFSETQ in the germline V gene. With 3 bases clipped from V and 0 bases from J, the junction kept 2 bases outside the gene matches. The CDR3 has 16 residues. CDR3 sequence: CASSSGTSGSYNEQFF. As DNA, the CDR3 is TGCGCCAGCAGCTCCGGGACTAGCGGCTCCTACAATGAGCAGTTCTTC.

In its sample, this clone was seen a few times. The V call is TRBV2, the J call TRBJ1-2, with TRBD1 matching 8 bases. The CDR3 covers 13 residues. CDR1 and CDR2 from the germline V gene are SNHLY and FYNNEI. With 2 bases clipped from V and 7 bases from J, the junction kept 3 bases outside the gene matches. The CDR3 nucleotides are TGTGCCAGCAGTGAACAGGGGGCGCGTGGCTACACCTTC. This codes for CASSEQGARGYTF. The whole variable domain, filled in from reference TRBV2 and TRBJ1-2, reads EPEVTQTPSHQVTQMGQEVILRCVPISNHLYFYWYRQILGQKVEFLVSFYNNEISEKSEIFDDQFSVERPDGSNFTLKIRSTKLEDSAMYFCASSEQGARGYTFGSGTRLTVV.

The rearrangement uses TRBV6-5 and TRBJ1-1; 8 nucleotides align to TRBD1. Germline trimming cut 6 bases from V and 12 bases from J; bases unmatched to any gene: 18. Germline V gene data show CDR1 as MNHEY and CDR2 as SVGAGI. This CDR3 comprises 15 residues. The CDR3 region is CASRTTDRVTRKSFF. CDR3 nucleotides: TGTGCCAGCAGAACTACGGACAGGGTGACGAGGAAGTCTTTCTTT.

CDR3 residues: CAGKREMNTGELFF. The CDR3 DNA reads as TGTGCCGGCAAGCGGGAGATGAACACCGGGGAGCTGTTTTTT. The chain couples TRBV5-4 to TRBJ2-2; the match to TRBD2 covers 8 bases. V trimming: 10 bases; J trimming: 1 base; junction bases outside the gene matches: 6. This CDR3 is built from 14 residues. The germline CDR1 and CDR2 sequences are SGHNT and YYREEE (reference sequence).

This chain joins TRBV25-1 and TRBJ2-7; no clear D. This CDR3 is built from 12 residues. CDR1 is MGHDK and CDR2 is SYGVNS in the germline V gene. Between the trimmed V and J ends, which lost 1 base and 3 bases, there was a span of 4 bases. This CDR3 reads CASSEFYYEQYF. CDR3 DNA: TGTGCCAGCAGTGAATTTTACTACGAGCAGTACTTC.

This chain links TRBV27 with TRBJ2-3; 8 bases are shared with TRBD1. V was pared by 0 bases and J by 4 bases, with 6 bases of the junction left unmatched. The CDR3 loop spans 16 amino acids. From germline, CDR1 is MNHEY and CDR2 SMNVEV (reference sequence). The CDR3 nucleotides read TGTGCCAGCAGTTTATCGACAGGGGATGCGGCAGATACGCAGTATTTT. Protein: CASSLSTGDAADTQYF.

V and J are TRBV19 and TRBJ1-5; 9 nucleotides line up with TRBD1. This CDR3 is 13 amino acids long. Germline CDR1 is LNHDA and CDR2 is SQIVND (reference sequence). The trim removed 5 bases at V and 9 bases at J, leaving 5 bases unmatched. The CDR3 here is CASSVPGQGPQHF. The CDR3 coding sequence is TGTGCCAGTAGTGTTCCGGGACAGGGGCCCCAGCATTTT.